This is a list of T cell receptor beta chains from one sample in a study of blood T cell repertoires in COVID-19. The data were produced by immunoSEQ multiplex PCR, yet TCRdb's version contains in-frame clones alone and is incomplete. The sample yields approximately 400,000 clones, 88% seen once. The sample consisted of peripheral blood. All receptors come from a woman aged 50 to 65 with COVID-19, enrolled during active disease. Each CDR3 is given with its conserved first and last residue. The D gene is left open where the match is weak. Size values are once, few and many counts, or a class for expanded clones, and some rows have none.

>NA|TRBV19|TRBJ1-2|TRBD1
CASSMSRGNYGYTF
TGTGCCAGTAGTATGAGCAGGGGGAACTATGGCTACACCTTC
>few|TRBV24-1|TRBJ2-2|NA
CATSDTGYGELFF
TGTGCCACCAGTGACACAGGGTACGGGGAGCTGTTTTTT
>NA|TRBV2|TRBJ2-1|TRBD1
CASRIIGQGAGEQFF
TGTGCCAGCAGAATAATCGGACAGGGGGCTGGTGAGCAGTTCTTC
>NA|TRBV6-1|TRBJ2-7|NA
CASSEEGTSWYEQYF
TGTGCCAGCAGTGAAGAGGGGACAAGCTGGTACGAGCAGTACTTC
>NA|TRBV6-5|TRBJ1-4|TRBD1
CASRRQGANNEKLFF
TGTGCCAGCAGGCGACAGGGGGCAAATAATGAAAAACTGTTTTTT
>NA|TRBV6-4|TRBJ1-4|NA
CASSPSMGRSNEKLFF
TGTGCCAGCAGTCCATCAATGGGGAGGTCTAATGAAAAACTGTTTTTT
>NA|TRBV19|TRBJ1-1|NA
CASSMGRTTEAFF
TGTGCCAGTAGTATGGGGAGGACCACTGAAGCTTTCTTT
>NA|TRBV11-2|TRBJ2-3|NA
CASSTRTDTQYF
TGTGCCAGCAGCACCCGGACAGATACGCAGTATTTT
>few|TRBV6-6|TRBJ1-2|NA
CASSSTVNYGYTF
TGTGCCAGCAGTTCGACAGTTAACTATGGCTACACCTTC
>NA|TRBV27|TRBJ1-1|NA
CASRYRQMNTEAFF
TGTGCCAGCAGGTACAGGCAAATGAACACTGAAGCTTTCTTT
>NA|TRBV28|TRBJ1-5|TRBD1
CASSLGQAYNQPQHF
TGTGCCAGCAGCTTGGGACAGGCCTACAATCAGCCCCAGCATTTT
>few|TRBV12-5|TRBJ1-1|TRBD1
CASGLGQGTEAFF
TGTGCTAGTGGTTTGGGACAGGGGACTGAAGCTTTCTTT
>NA|TRBV27|TRBJ1-1|NA
CASSFQGGTEAFF
TGTGCCAGCAGTTTCCAAGGGGGCACTGAAGCTTTCTTT
>NA|TRBV3-1/TRBV3-2|TRBJ1-2|NA
CASSLDRTYGYTF
TGTGCCAGCAGCTTAGACAGGACCTATGGCTACACCTTC
>NA|TRBV19|TRBJ1-2|TRBD1
CASSPGEGGTGGYTF
TGTGCCAGTAGTCCCGGGGAAGGGGGCACTGGTGGCTACACCTTC
>NA|TRBV12-3/TRBV12-4|TRBJ2-7|NA
CASSLISGSEQYF
TGTGCCAGCAGTTTAATTTCGGGGTCCGAGCAGTACTTC